One sample yielded the 24 T cell receptor beta chains listed below, sequenced in a study of early T cells in non-severe SARS-CoV-2 infection. A single record per CDR3 protein comes from TCRdb applying MiXCR to the 5' RACE reads. The repertoire holds roughly 80,000 distinct CDR3 sequences, with approximately 16% as singletons. The material sequenced was whole blood. The receptors stem from an adult who was a healthcare worker with PCR-confirmed SARS-CoV-2 infection or an uninfected control (not recorded which).

The table lists this clonotype with many counts. The rearrangement joins TRBV7-9 to TRBJ1-1, with D possibly being TRBD1 (5 bases). The CDR3 runs 13 residues. Per the germline V gene, CDR1 is SEHNR and CDR2 is FQNEAQ (reference sequence). In nucleotides, the CDR3 is TGTGCGAGCCATCTGGGGGTCGACACTGAAGCTTTCTTT. This encodes CASHLGVDTEAFF.

This chain connects TRBV18 to TRBJ1-1; a weak D match, TRBD1 (6 bases). CDR3 length equals 17 residues. V dropped 1 base and J dropped 4 bases, with 19 bases sitting between them. Looked up from germline, CDR1 is KGHSH and CDR2 is LQKENI. The CDR3 coding sequence is TGTGCCAGCTCACCACAACAGGGTTTTATTCGTGGCACTGAAGCTTTCTTT. Residues: CASSPQQGFIRGTEAFF.

Turning to this clonotype: One end of the junction does not line up with germline, which may come from a read error. The rearrangement links TRBV4-2 to TRBJ2-3, with a weak D call TRBD2 (7 bases). Per germline, CDR1 LGHNA and CDR2 YNFKEQ. The CDR3 covers 13 residues. CDR3 coding DNA: TGTGCCAGCAGCCAGGATGGACTAGGACAGCGGGATTTT. Translating gives CASSQDGLGQRDF.

This clonotype was picked up a small number of times. The rearrangement joins TRBV2 to TRBJ2-7; D may correspond to TRBD1 or TRBD2 (5 bases each). The V and J ends lost 1 base and 2 bases respectively, with 6 bases between them. The CDR3 sequence is 13 residues long. Germline V lookup: CDR1 SNHLY, CDR2 FYNNEI. CDR3 protein: CASSEGGPYEQYF. The CDR3, as DNA: TGTGCCAGCAGTGAAGGGGGACCCTACGAGCAGTACTTC.

This clonotype came up a few times. The chain links TRBV3-1 to TRBJ2-2; TRBD1 matches 10 bases. V lost 6 bases, J lost 2 bases, and 3 bases stayed unmatched. The length of the CDR3 is 15 residues. CDR1 and CDR2 (germline): LGHDT, YNNKEL (reference sequence). The CDR3: CASSRQGANTGELFF. CDR3 in DNA: TGTGCCAGCAGTCGACAGGGGGCCAACACCGGGGAGCTGTTTTTT.

This clonotype has at least ten counts. The rearrangement uses TRBV10-3 and TRBJ1-1; the D is unclear. V lost 0 bases, J lost 1 base, and 6 bases lay in between. The germline CDR1 and CDR2 sequences are ENHRY and SYGVKD. The CDR3 is made up of 14 amino acids. The DNA for the CDR3 is TGTGCCATCAGTGAGTCCGGAGGGAACACTGAAGCTTTCTTT. It is translated as CAISESGGNTEAFF.

This clonotype was seen repeatedly, ten times or more. This chain joins TRBV2 and TRBJ2-7, with D uncertain. V lost 0 bases, J lost 4 bases, and 4 bases lay in between. Germline CDR1 reads SNHLY; CDR2 reads FYNNEI. The CDR3 has 12 residues. The CDR3 region has the DNA TGTGCCAGCAGTGAAGCTGGTTACGAGCAGTACTTC. Its protein is CASSEAGYEQYF.

This clonotype was observed a handful of times. The rearrangement links TRBV6-6 to TRBJ2-1; D perhaps matches TRBD2 (5 bases). The V and J ends lost 6 bases and 12 bases respectively, with 21 bases between them. This CDR3 is 14 amino acids long. Germline values: CDR1 MNHNY, CDR2 SVGAGI (reference sequence). CDR3 protein: CASSRGETGHRQFF. DNA for the CDR3: TGTGCCAGCAGCCGGGGAGAAACGGGTCATCGGCAGTTCTTC.

There are a few counts of this clonotype. This chain joins TRBV6-6 and TRBJ1-6, with TRBD1 matching 7 bases. J lost 9 bases, V lost 4 bases, and 9 bases had no gene match. The CDR3 runs to 15 residues. Germline loops: CDR1 MNHNY, CDR2 SVGAGI (reference sequence). CDR3 coding DNA: TGTGCCAGCAGTTGGGAGACAGGGTCGTCTTCACCCCTCCACTTT. Translating it yields CASSWETGSSSPLHF.

This clonotype has just a few counts. The chain has TRBV7-2 and TRBJ1-2; D remains ambiguous. V was clipped by 5 bases and J by 4 bases, with 17 bases between them. CDR3 length equals 15 residues. The V gene's germline CDR1 is SGHTA and CDR2 FQGNSA. CDR3: CASSVRQKASYGYTF. The CDR3 nucleotides are TGTGCCAGCAGCGTTAGGCAGAAAGCTAGCTATGGCTACACCTTC.

This clonotype occurred many times. The V call is TRBV7-6, the J call TRBJ1-2, with D possibly matching TRBD1 (5 bases). This CDR3 has 13 amino acids. The V gene lost 10 bases and the J gene lost 0 bases, with 12 bases spanning the gap. Germline V gene sequence: CDR1 SGHVS, CDR2 FNYEAQ. DNA of the CDR3: TGTGCCATTTATGGGGGTCCTAACTATGGCTACACCTTC. Translated: CAIYGGPNYGYTF.

This clonotype was detected only a few times. The chain combines TRBV7-6 with TRBJ1-3, with 7 bases matching TRBD1. V trimming: 5 bases; J trimming: 3 bases; junction bases outside the gene matches: 7. Per germline, CDR1 SGHVS and CDR2 FNYEAQ. This CDR3 comprises 15 residues. The CDR3 reads CASSAERGHGNTIYF. DNA of the CDR3: TGTGCCAGCAGCGCCGAGAGGGGGCATGGAAACACCATATATTTT.

Many counts were recorded for this clonotype. The V call is TRBV7-8, the J call TRBJ2-5; 8 bases are a match to TRBD2. From germline, CDR1 is SGHVS and CDR2 FQNEAQ. The CDR3 length is 17 residues. The ends lost 2 bases at V and 4 bases at J; junction bases unmatched: 12. CDR3 loop: CASSLLAGRAKAETQYF. The DNA of the CDR3 is TGTGCCAGCAGCTTACTTGCCGGGAGGGCCAAGGCAGAGACCCAGTACTTC.

The CDR3 DNA sequence: TGTGCCAGCAGCTTCCCGCCGAACACCGGGGAGCTGTTTTTT. Translated, it gives CASSFPPNTGELFF. This chain joins TRBV7-6 and TRBJ2-2, with unresolved D. Germline CDR1 reads SGHVS; CDR2 reads FNYEAQ. The V and J ends lost 3 bases and 0 bases respectively, with 5 bases between them. The CDR3 spans 14 residues.

This clonotype was seen more than once but under ten times. This chain joins TRBV7-8 and TRBJ2-5, with 8 bases matching TRBD1. This CDR3 has 15 residues. Germline-derived CDR1 and CDR2 are SGHVS and FQNEAQ. The V segment lost 1 base and the J segment 5 bases; nucleotides outside the gene matches: 6. This CDR3 is CASSLEGRGLETQYF. CDR3 nucleotides: TGTGCCAGCAGCTTAGAGGGCAGGGGGCTCGAGACCCAGTACTTC.

CDR3 residues: CASSELGAYTF. CDR3 in DNA: TGTGCCAGCAGCGAACTGGGCGCCTACACCTTC. This chain joins TRBV9 and TRBJ1-2; no clear D. V lost 3 bases, J lost 10 bases, and 10 bases lay in between. The CDR3 length is 11 residues. The germline V gene encodes CDR1 SGDLS and CDR2 YYNGEE.

This CDR3 is CASSEAEAGGFNSPLHF. CDR3 sequence (DNA): TGTGCCAGCAGTGAAGCGGAGGCAGGGGGATTCAATTCACCCCTCCACTTT. The chain couples TRBV2 to TRBJ1-6; 7 bases map to TRBD1. The CDR3 has 17 amino acids. The germline gives CDR1 SNHLY, CDR2 FYNNEI. Trimming took 0 bases from V and 7 from J; bases not matched to a gene: 9. Complete variable domain (other parts from reference TRBV2 and TRBJ1-6): EPEVTQTPSHQVTQMGQEVILRCVPISNHLYFYWYRQILGQKVEFLVSFYNNEISEKSEIFDDQFSVERPDGSNFTLKIRSTKLEDSAMYFCASSEAEAGGFNSPLHFGNGTRLTVT.

This clonotype was detected a few times. The chain uses TRBV12-3 or TRBV12-4 and TRBJ1-3; D gene unclear. Trimming left V 5 bases short and J 4 bases short, with 15 bases between. The CDR3 runs 15 residues. The CDR3 DNA is TGTGCCAGCAGTCCGCGGGAGCTAAGGGGAAACACCATATATTTT. This gives the protein CASSPRELRGNTIYF.

This clonotype was detected a few times. This chain joins TRBV12-3 or TRBV12-4 and TRBJ2-4; 12 nucleotides match TRBD2. The CDR3 runs 22 residues. V dropped 5 bases and J dropped 0; count of bases not matched to a gene: 20. This chain's CDR3 is CASSPYPGLAGTSNIAKNIQYF. CDR3 DNA: TGTGCCAGCAGTCCCTACCCCGGACTAGCGGGGACGTCAAACATAGCCAAAAACATTCAGTACTTC.

This clonotype appeared a few times. The chain recombines TRBV25-1 with TRBJ2-7; 8 nucleotides line up with TRBD1. The CDR3 totals 15 residues. Germline loops: CDR1 MGHDK, CDR2 SYGVNS. V trimming: 3 bases; J trimming: 2 bases; junction bases outside the gene matches: 6. CDR3 residues: CASSDYHRGTYEQYF. CDR3 in DNA: TGTGCCAGCAGTGACTATCACAGGGGGACCTACGAGCAGTACTTC.

The CDR3 nucleotides read TGTGCCATCAGTCCCCAAGACATGTCCGCCTCTACCGAAAAACTGTTTTTT. This codes for CAISPQDMSASTEKLFF. This chain joins TRBV10-3 and TRBJ1-4; no clear D. V was pared by 5 bases and J by 8 bases, with 24 bases between. Germline-derived CDR1 and CDR2 are ENHRY and SYGVKD. This CDR3 is 17 amino acids long.

The chain links TRBV4-1 to TRBJ2-7; D ambiguous. The V gene's germline CDR1 is MGHRA and CDR2 YSYEKL. Trimming cost V 2 bases and J 0 bases, with 8 bases left between them. The CDR3 sequence is 14 residues long. CDR3 coding DNA: TGCGCCAGCAGCCAACTTCCGAGCTCCTACGAGCAGTACTTC. This codes for CASSQLPSSYEQYF.

The chain carries TRBV20-1 and TRBJ2-3; 7 nucleotides align to TRBD2. The ends lost 5 bases at V and 2 bases at J; junction bases unmatched: 13. The CDR3 has 16 residues. CDR1 and CDR2 (germline): DFQATT, SNEGSKA (reference sequence). The CDR3 is CSAPGGASGFTDTQYF. The CDR3 region has the DNA TGCAGTGCTCCCGGAGGAGCTAGCGGCTTCACAGATACGCAGTATTTT.

The genes are TRBV11-3 and TRBJ2-7; 8 nucleotides align to TRBD2. CDR3 length: 14 residues. V gave up 5 bases and J gave up 2 bases; unmatched junction bases: 5. Germline assignment: CDR1 SGHNT and CDR2 YENEEA. The DNA of the CDR3 is TGTGCCAGCAGCCCAACCGGGGGGGCCTACGAGCAGTACTTC. Protein sequence: CASSPTGGAYEQYF.